This passage covers 27 T cell receptor beta chains from one sample sequenced in a study of T cell repertoires in cytomegalovirus infection. TCRdb reprocessed the reads with MiXCR, giving one entry per CDR3 protein. The sample holds approximately 50,000 distinct CDR3 sequences, about 18% seen once. The antigens of these receptors remain unknown. The source material was CD8+ T cells from cultured PBMCs, sampled from culture after CMV antigen stimulation. These receptors were obtained from a human donor in good health (CMV status not recorded). Some clones in this sample may be carry-over from other donors' samples.

This clonotype showed up many times. V gene TRBV9 combines with J gene TRBJ1-4; D might be TRBD1 (6 bases). V lost 0 bases, J lost 0 bases, and 18 bases lay in between. The V gene's germline CDR1 is SGDLS and CDR2 YYNGEE. The CDR3 is 19 amino acids. The CDR3, as DNA: TGTGCCAGCAGCGTAGAGCGGCGATGTGACAGGCCAACTAATGAAAAACTGTTTTTT. Translating it yields CASSVERRCDRPTNEKLFF. The variable domain in full, completed from reference TRBV9 and TRBJ1-4, reads DSGVTQTPKHLITATGQRVTLRCSPRSGDLSVYWYQQSLDQGLQFLIQYYNGEERAKGNILERFSAQQFPDLHSELNLSSLELGDSALYFCASSVERRCDRPTNEKLFFGSGTQLSVL.

The CDR3 protein is CASSTTGKAGELFF. DNA of the CDR3: TGTGCCAGCAGTACGACAGGCAAGGCCGGGGAGCTGTTTTTT. The V and J genes are TRBV7-9 and TRBJ2-2; D perhaps matches TRBD1 (6 bases). CDR3 size: 14 residues. Germline CDR1 is SEHNR and CDR2 is FQNEAQ (reference sequence). Trimming left V 6 bases short and J 6 bases short, with 14 bases between.

Only one count was recorded for this clonotype. A junction boundary mismatches the germline segment, possibly from a read error. The chain joins TRBV7-2 to TRBJ1-1; D ambiguous. Germline V gene data show CDR1 as SGHTA and CDR2 as FQGNSA. CDR3 length: 16 amino acids. This chain's CDR3 is CASSSRTATGKTEDFF. CDR3 sequence (DNA): TGTGCCAGCAGTTCCCGCACAGCAACCGGGAAGACTGAAGATTTCTTT.

The chain carries TRBV28 and TRBJ1-1; TRBD1 matches 11 bases. The trim removed 1 base at V and 6 bases at J, leaving 7 bases unmatched. From germline, CDR1 is MDHEN and CDR2 SYDVKM. There are 16 residues in the CDR3. This CDR3 reads CASSLSPGQGVPEAFF. As DNA, the CDR3 is TGTGCCAGCAGTTTATCCCCGGGACAGGGGGTCCCTGAAGCTTTCTTT.

The chain couples TRBV27 to TRBJ2-7; possible D gene TRBD2, 5 bases. Per germline, CDR1 MNHEY and CDR2 SMNVEV (reference sequence). V lost 1 base, J lost 2 bases, and 9 bases lay in between. The CDR3 is 14 residues long. The CDR3 DNA reads TGTGCCAGCAGTTTATATGCGGGTACCTACGAGCAGTACTTC. Protein sequence: CASSLYAGTYEQYF.

The chain uses TRBV2 and TRBJ1-5; D gene unclear. This CDR3 comprises 15 residues. Per the germline V gene, CDR1 is SNHLY and CDR2 is FYNNEI. V lost 7 bases and J lost 4, with 17 bases in between. The CDR3 DNA reads TGTGCCAGCAAAAGAGGTCGAGAGGGAAATCAGCCCCAGCATTTT. As protein: CASKRGREGNQPQHF.

The V gene is TRBV29-1, the J gene TRBJ2-1, with 7 positions matching TRBD2. The CDR3 spans 14 residues. Germline V gene lookup returns CDR1 SQVTM and CDR2 ANQGSEA. V lost 1 base, J lost 4 bases, and 4 bases stayed unmatched. CDR3 nucleotides: TGCAGCGTTGAAGCCCTAGCGGATTACAATGAGCAGTTCTTC. It codes for CSVEALADYNEQFF.

This clonotype has only a few counts. The rearrangement links TRBV7-6 to TRBJ2-3, with 8 bases matching TRBD2. The length of the CDR3 is 17 residues. The V gene end was trimmed by 1 base and the J gene end by 5 bases; junction bases not matched to a gene: 11. Germline V CDR1 and CDR2: SGHVS, FNYEAQ. CDR3 coding DNA: TGTGCCAGCAGCTTAGTCCGGACTAGCCAAGTATTAGATACGCAGTATTTT. Residues: CASSLVRTSQVLDTQYF.

This clonotype was counted only a few times. This chain joins TRBV7-6 and TRBJ2-2, with unresolved D. In germline, CDR1 is SGHVS, CDR2 FNYEAQ. This CDR3 comprises 15 residues. With 3 bases removed from V and 7 bases from J, the gap between germline ends came to 15 bases. This CDR3 is CASSFTSTAVGELFF. In nucleotides, the CDR3 is TGTGCCAGCAGCTTTACATCAACCGCTGTCGGGGAGCTGTTTTTT.

There are a few counts of this clonotype. V gene TRBV2 combines with J gene TRBJ2-3; TRBD2 matches at 8 bases. The CDR3 is 15 residues long. The V segment lost 2 bases and the J segment 5 bases; nucleotides outside the gene matches: 6. Germline-derived CDR1 and CDR2 are SNHLY and FYNNEI. CDR3 residues: CASSERGGWGDTQYF. The CDR3 DNA sequence: TGTGCCAGCAGTGAACGGGGGGGCTGGGGAGATACGCAGTATTTT.

This clonotype was picked up a small number of times. This chain uses TRBV7-8 with TRBJ2-7; a possible D gene is TRBD2 (7 bases). The CDR3 is made up of 14 amino acids. Germline V gene lookup returns CDR1 SGHVS and CDR2 FQNEAQ. Trimming cost V 5 bases and J 5 bases, with 16 bases left between them. The CDR3 nucleotides read TGTGCCAGCAGCCTAGGGGGGGGGGGCGACGAGCAGTACTTC. This sequence encodes CASSLGGGGDEQYF.

The J gene is TRBJ1-1, the V gene TRBV9; 8 bases are shared with TRBD1. CDR3 length: 15 amino acids. Germline loops: CDR1 SGDLS, CDR2 YYNGEE. V shed 3 bases, J shed 0 bases, and the junction held 4 bases outside the gene matches. The CDR3 bases are TGTGCCAGCAGCGAAAGGACAGGGATGAACACTGAAGCTTTCTTT. This encodes CASSERTGMNTEAFF.

The chain uses TRBV12-3 or TRBV12-4 and TRBJ2-1; the D gene could be TRBD1 or TRBD2 (5 bases each). This CDR3 comprises 11 residues. V was shortened by 10 bases and J by 7 bases, with 11 bases between the two germline ends. The CDR3 DNA reads TGTGCCACGGGACGGACTAATGAGCAGTTCTTC. As protein: CATGRTNEQFF.

The rearrangement links TRBV7-2 to TRBJ2-7, with 9 bases lining up with TRBD2. The germline CDR1 and CDR2 sequences are SGHTA and FQGNSA. CDR3 length: 18 residues. V trimming: 1 base; J trimming: 4 bases; junction bases outside the gene matches: 14. The CDR3 spells CASSLVLVGGGARYEQYF. The CDR3 nucleotides are TGTGCCAGCAGCTTAGTCTTGGTAGGCGGGGGGGCGAGGTACGAGCAGTACTTC.

The table lists this clonotype with a few counts. The V call is TRBV27, the J call TRBJ2-1; D is undetermined. CDR1 and CDR2 from the germline V gene are MNHEY and SMNVEV (reference sequence). There are 11 residues in the CDR3. Deletions cut 5 bases from V and 6 bases from J, with 5 bases between. The CDR3 DNA reads as TGTGCCAGCAGTACCGGCAATGAGCAGTTCTTC. This codes for CASSTGNEQFF.

The V and J genes are TRBV2 and TRBJ1-1; possibly TRBD1 for D (5 bases). Between the trimmed V and J ends, which lost 3 bases and 1 base, there was a span of 12 bases. CDR3 length: 15 amino acids. Germline loops: CDR1 SNHLY, CDR2 FYNNEI. The CDR3 sequence is CASSDPRGTNTEAFF. CDR3 in DNA: TGTGCCAGCAGTGACCCACGGGGGACGAACACTGAAGCTTTCTTT. The whole variable domain, remainder taken from reference TRBV2 and TRBJ1-1, is EPEVTQTPSHQVTQMGQEVILRCVPISNHLYFYWYRQILGQKVEFLVSFYNNEISEKSEIFDDQFSVERPDGSNFTLKIRSTKLEDSAMYFCASSDPRGTNTEAFFGQGTRLTVV.

This clonotype has ten or more counts. V and J are TRBV6-2 or TRBV6-3 and TRBJ1-2; D is ambiguous. Germline CDR1 MNHEY, CDR2 SVGEGT. Trimming pared 2 bases from V and 2 bases from J, leaving 6 bases between. This CDR3 region has 13 residues. The CDR3 loop reads CASSYGQNYGYTF. CDR3 DNA: TGTGCCAGCAGTTACGGGCAGAACTATGGCTACACCTTC.

This clonotype appeared a few times. The chain is built from TRBV7-9 and TRBJ2-1, with D possibly TRBD2 on 6 matching bases. V lost 5 bases and J lost 7, with 12 bases in between. The CDR3 runs to 13 residues. CDR1 SEHNR and CDR2 FQNEAQ come from the germline V gene (reference sequence). The CDR3 region is CASSGRERNEQFF. The DNA of the CDR3 is TGTGCCAGCAGCGGTCGGGAGCGGAATGAGCAGTTCTTC.

V gene TRBV4-3 combines with J gene TRBJ2-3, with D perhaps being TRBD1 or TRBD2 (5 bases each). Looked up from germline, CDR1 is LGHNA and CDR2 is YSLEER. The CDR3 loop spans 18 amino acids. V was cut by 1 base and J by 2 bases, with 19 bases left in between. For the CDR3, the DNA is TGCGCCAGCAGCCAAGGGGAAGCGGACACACAAATCACAGATACGCAGTATTTT. It yields the protein CASSQGEADTQITDTQYF.

This clonotype was observed many times. The chain has TRBV11-2 and TRBJ1-1; D possibly corresponds to TRBD1 (5 bases). V lost 3 bases and J lost 0, with 11 bases in between. The germline gives CDR1 SGHAT, CDR2 FQNNGV. The CDR3 length is 15 residues. CDR3 amino acids: CASSFISGMNTEAFF. Written as DNA, the CDR3 is TGTGCCAGCAGCTTCATATCAGGGATGAACACTGAAGCTTTCTTT.

A few counts support this clonotype. The rearrangement links TRBV7-2 to TRBJ2-2; 10 bases are a match to TRBD1. Germline V lookup: CDR1 SGHTA, CDR2 FQGNSA. The CDR3 is made up of 14 amino acids. The V and J ends lost 4 bases and 6 bases, in that order; junction bases with no gene match: 2. The chain's CDR3 is CASSSTGGPGELFF. CDR3 bases: TGTGCCAGCAGCTCGACAGGGGGCCCCGGGGAGCTGTTTTTT.

This clonotype has only a few counts. CDR3 region: CASSLGGGAAETQYF. CDR3 bases: TGTGCCAGCAGTCTGGGTGGTGGGGCCGCGGAGACCCAGTACTTC. This chain uses TRBV7-6 with TRBJ2-5; D is possibly TRBD1 (5 bases). Per the germline V gene, CDR1 is SGHVS and CDR2 is FNYEAQ. The CDR3 spans 15 residues. V lost 6 bases and J 5 bases, leaving 19 bases between the germline ends.

This clonotype was observed at least ten times. At one boundary the junction diverges from the germline segment, which might be a read error. The chain couples TRBV6-2 or TRBV6-3 to TRBJ2-5; D may be TRBD1 or TRBD2 (5 bases each). The CDR3 is 14 residues long. Germline CDR1 is MNHEY and CDR2 is SVGEGT. CDR3 DNA sequence: TGTGCCAGCAGTTTATGGGGGACCCAAGAAACCCAGTACTTC. This sequence encodes CASSLWGTQETQYF.

The rearrangement joins TRBV15 to TRBJ1-5, with D maybe TRBD1 (5 bases). CDR3 length: 14 amino acids. The germline V and J ends were trimmed by 2 bases and 5 bases, with 10 bases remaining between them. Germline CDR1 reads LNHNV; CDR2 reads YYDKDF (reference sequence). CDR3 region: CATSRIGGDQPQHF. CDR3 nucleotides: TGTGCCACCAGCAGAATCGGGGGGGATCAGCCCCAGCATTTT.

A few counts support this clonotype. A read error may account for a junction end that differs from germline. V and J are TRBV13 and TRBJ2-5; D remains ambiguous. Per the germline V gene, CDR1 is PRHDT and CDR2 is FYEKMQ (reference sequence). This CDR3 region has 13 residues. This CDR3 reads CASSVGLGKTQYF. CDR3 nucleotide sequence: TGTGCCAGCAGCGTAGGCTTAGGGAAGACCCAGTACTTC. Full variable domain (rest looked up from reference TRBV13 and TRBJ2-5): AAGVIQSPRHLIKEKRETATLKCYPIPRHDTVYWYQQGPGQDPQFLISFYEKMQSDKGSIPDRFSAQQFSDYHSELNMSSLELGDSALYFCASSVGLGKTQYFGPGTRLLVL.

CDR3 nucleotide sequence: TGTGCCAGCGGAATTACTAGAGGCAATGAGCAGTTCTTC. Translation: CASGITRGNEQFF. This chain links TRBV6-5 with TRBJ2-1; TRBD2 is a possible D gene (5 bases). The CDR3 contains 13 residues. Trimming removed 8 bases at V and 6 bases at J, with 14 bases between. From germline, CDR1 is MNHEY and CDR2 SVGAGI.

In its sample, this clonotype was seen a few times. CDR3 sequence (DNA): TGTGCCAGCAGTGAATATTTGGCAGGGCAAACCGGGGAGCTGTTTTTT. Protein product: CASSEYLAGQTGELFF. The chain couples TRBV25-1 to TRBJ2-2; weak D call: TRBD1 (5 bases). The CDR3 covers 16 residues. V lost 0 bases and J lost 5, with 13 bases in between. CDR1 MGHDK and CDR2 SYGVNS come from the germline V gene.